The 29 T cell receptor beta chains presented below share a single source sample, sequenced in a study of blood T cell repertoires in COVID-19. TCRdb's table, derived via immunoSEQ multiplex PCR, lists solely in-frame clones and lacks some. Counted here are 250,000 to 300,000 clones, about nine tenths occurring once; the ten biggest clones make up roughly 10%. Sequenced: peripheral blood. Receptors originate from a woman in her twenties or thirties with COVID-19, enrolled during active disease.

The chain recombines TRBV11-2 with TRBJ2-7; D gene ambiguous. The CDR3 extends over 13 amino acids. The germline V gene encodes CDR1 SGHAT and CDR2 FQNNGV. V lost 3 bases to trimming and J lost 0 bases, with 6 bases between them. CDR3 region: CASSLSDSYEQYF. CDR3 bases: TGTGCCAGCAGCTTGAGCGACTCCTACGAGCAGTACTTC.

Comments on this clone: This CDR3 is also generated by other DNA sequences in the sample. The chain recombines TRBV9 with TRBJ1-1; no reliable D call. The ends were cut back, 0 bases at V and 1 base at J, with 7 bases in the middle. Germline assignment: CDR1 SGDLS and CDR2 YYNGEE. This CDR3 has 14 amino acids. CDR3 coding DNA: TGTGCCAGCAGCGTAGAAGGGAGGAACACTGAAGCTTTCTTT. Its translation: CASSVEGRNTEAFF.

V usage is TRBV14 and J usage is TRBJ1-5, with a possible D match to TRBD1 (5 bases). The CDR3 covers 13 residues. Germline V CDR1 and CDR2: SGHDN, FVKESK. Trimming stripped 6 bases from V and 6 bases from J, with 12 bases between. CDR3 DNA sequence: TGTGCCAGCAGTTTCAGGGTAGTTCAGCCCCAGCATTTT. This sequence encodes CASSFRVVQPQHF.

The rearrangement joins TRBV19 to TRBJ2-5; 7 bases line up with TRBD1. The germline V gene encodes CDR1 LNHDA and CDR2 SQIVND (reference sequence). V trimming: 6 bases; J trimming: 4 bases; junction bases outside the gene matches: 11. The CDR3 contains 15 residues. CDR3 protein: CASSLRDREGETQYF. The CDR3 bases are TGTGCCAGTAGCCTTCGAGACAGGGAAGGAGAGACCCAGTACTTC.

The chain recombines TRBV2 with TRBJ1-5, with unresolved D. CDR3 length: 13 amino acids. Trimming took off 4 bases at V and 2 bases at J, with 6 bases between the two ends. Germline V gives CDR1 SNHLY, CDR2 FYNNEI. The CDR3 region is CASSVAGNQPQHF. The DNA for the CDR3 is TGTGCCAGCAGTGTTGCGGGCAATCAGCCCCAGCATTTT.

This chain's CDR3 is CASIPGGGTPYNEQFF. As DNA, the CDR3 is TGTGCCAGTATCCCCGGGGGGGGAACCCCCTACAATGAGCAGTTCTTC. The J gene is TRBJ2-1, the V gene TRBV19, with 8 bases identical to TRBD2. The CDR3 runs 16 residues. CDR1 is LNHDA, CDR2 SQIVND, per germline (reference sequence). Trimming took 7 bases from V and 2 from J; bases not matched to a gene: 10.

V is TRBV7-6 and J is TRBJ1-4, with D maybe TRBD1 (5 bases). V lost 3 bases and J 1 base, leaving 9 bases between the germline ends. The CDR3 is 15 amino acids. Germline lookup yields CDR1 SGHVS and CDR2 FNYEAQ. CDR3 in amino acids: CASSFARGTNEKLFF. The CDR3 DNA sequence: TGTGCCAGCAGCTTCGCTAGGGGAACTAATGAAAAACTGTTTTTT.

This chain uses TRBV6-5 with TRBJ2-3; TRBD1 matches at 7 bases. The CDR3 totals 14 residues. Germline V gene lookup returns CDR1 MNHEY and CDR2 SVGAGI. J was trimmed by 2 bases and V by 3 bases; bases with no gene match: 2. This CDR3 reads CASSYTGVTDTQYF. The CDR3 coding sequence is TGTGCCAGCAGTTATACAGGGGTCACAGATACGCAGTATTTT.

The chain employs TRBV6-6 and TRBJ1-5, with D perhaps TRBD1 (6 bases). V gave up 5 bases and J gave up 3 bases, with 17 bases separating them. The CDR3 runs to 16 residues. CDR1 and CDR2 (germline): MNHNY, SVGAGI (reference sequence). The DNA for the CDR3 is TGTGCCAGCAGTCGATCCAACAGGGTGAACAATCAGCCCCAGCATTTT. As protein: CASSRSNRVNNQPQHF.

The genes are TRBV9 and TRBJ2-7, with 8 bases aligning to TRBD2. CDR1 is SGDLS and CDR2 is YYNGEE in the germline V gene. The length of the CDR3 is 13 residues. V lost 4 bases and J lost 4; bases outside the gene matches: 4. This chain's CDR3 is CASSPSSGYEQYF. The CDR3 DNA reads as TGTGCCAGCAGCCCCTCTAGCGGGTACGAGCAGTACTTC.

This rearrangement joins TRBV28 to TRBJ2-5; 8 nucleotides align to TRBD2. The CDR3 loop spans 17 amino acids. V lost 2 bases to trimming and J lost 1 base; unmatched junction nucleotides: 9. Per the germline V gene, CDR1 is MDHEN and CDR2 is SYDVKM. The CDR3 loop is CASSLSQRLASQETQYF. CDR3 bases: TGTGCCAGCAGTTTAAGCCAAAGACTAGCGAGCCAAGAGACCCAGTACTTC.

The chain links TRBV7-8 to TRBJ2-1; 13 bases line up with TRBD2. CDR1 and CDR2 (germline): SGHVS, FQNEAQ. The CDR3 consists of 16 residues. V gave up 4 bases and J gave up 7 bases; unmatched junction bases: 7. CDR3 nucleotides: TGTGCCAGCAGCTCCAGGACTAGCGGGAGTGGGAATGAGCAGTTCTTC. It encodes CASSSRTSGSGNEQFF.

The chain joins TRBV4-3 to TRBJ2-7; D might be TRBD1 (5 bases). This CDR3 contains 13 residues. Trimming pared 1 base from V and 3 bases from J, leaving 7 bases between. Germline V gene lookup returns CDR1 LGHNA and CDR2 YSLEER. The CDR3 sequence is CASSQARGYEQYF. The CDR3 DNA follows: TGCGCCAGCAGCCAAGCTAGGGGCTACGAGCAGTACTTC.

J is TRBJ2-3 and V is TRBV6-5; 8 bases are a match to TRBD2. The CDR3 consists of 13 residues. Germline values: CDR1 MNHEY, CDR2 SVGAGI. V lost 5 bases to trimming and J lost 6 bases; unmatched junction nucleotides: 4. The CDR3 spells CASSRLAKDTQYF. CDR3 bases: TGTGCCAGCAGTAGACTAGCGAAGGATACGCAGTATTTT.

This chain uses TRBV5-1 with TRBJ1-3, with D perhaps matching TRBD1 (5 bases). CDR1 is SGHRS and CDR2 is YFSETQ in the germline V gene. The ends were cut back, 5 bases at V and 0 bases at J, with 12 bases in the middle. The CDR3 contains 15 residues. The CDR3: CASREDSNSGNTIYF. The CDR3, as DNA: TGCGCCAGCAGGGAAGACAGCAACTCTGGAAACACCATATATTTT.

CDR3 loop: CASSVDGRSYEQYF. The CDR3 DNA is TGTGCCAGCAGCGTAGATGGCCGCTCCTACGAGCAGTACTTC. This rearrangement joins TRBV9 to TRBJ2-7, with unresolved D. CDR3 length: 14 amino acids. V dropped 0 bases and J dropped 0 bases, with 7 bases sitting between them. In germline, CDR1 is SGDLS, CDR2 YYNGEE.

A word on this clone: Different DNA sequences within this sample yield the same CDR3. This chain links TRBV7-9 with TRBJ2-5; D ambiguous. Looked up from germline, CDR1 is SEHNR and CDR2 is FQNEAQ (reference sequence). The V end was cut by 3 bases, the J end by 3 bases, with 2 bases between. This CDR3 has 11 amino acids. The CDR3 bases are TGTGCCAGCAGCTTCAAAGAGACCCAGTACTTC. Its protein product is CASSFKETQYF.

This clone was seen only once. The V call is TRBV24-1, the J call TRBJ2-2, with D maybe TRBD1 (5 bases). The CDR3 is made up of 14 amino acids. V lost 9 bases, J lost 0 bases, and 10 bases lay in between. Per germline, CDR1 KGHDR and CDR2 SFDVKD. The CDR3 coding sequence is TGTGCCACCCAGGGATCCGCGAACACCGGGGAGCTGTTTTTT. This sequence encodes CATQGSANTGELFF.

This chain connects TRBV5-8 to TRBJ2-5; the match to TRBD2 covers 7 bases. The germline CDR1 and CDR2 sequences are SGHTS and YDEGEE. This CDR3 is built from 16 residues. V lost 4 bases, J lost 5 bases, and 14 bases stayed unmatched. The CDR3 sequence: CASSPEPGRVWETQYF. In nucleotides, the CDR3 is TGTGCCAGCAGCCCGGAGCCAGGGAGGGTTTGGGAGACCCAGTACTTC.

The chain uses TRBV7-2 and TRBJ1-2; D gene ambiguous. Germline lookup yields CDR1 SGHTA and CDR2 FQGNSA. V dropped 5 bases and J dropped 4 bases, with 8 bases sitting between them. This CDR3 region has 12 residues. CDR3 sequence: CASSREIYGYTF. CDR3 nucleotide sequence: TGTGCCAGCAGCAGAGAAATCTATGGCTACACCTTC.

The rearrangement uses TRBV28 and TRBJ2-7; D is possibly TRBD1 (6 bases). This CDR3 contains 15 residues. V was shortened by 6 bases and J by 3 bases, with 18 bases between the two germline ends. Germline-derived CDR1 and CDR2 are MDHEN and SYDVKM. CDR3 amino acids: CASRPLKGEGYEQYF. The DNA for the CDR3 is TGTGCCAGCAGGCCCTTAAAGGGGGAAGGCTACGAGCAGTACTTC.

The V call is TRBV28, the J call TRBJ2-7, with TRBD1 as a possible D gene (6 bases). CDR3 length equals 13 residues. V was pared by 6 bases and J by 4 bases, with 13 bases between. CDR1 and CDR2 (germline): MDHEN, SYDVKM. The CDR3 nucleotides are TGTGCCAGCAGGGGGGCAGTGATTTACGAGCAGTACTTC. Its translation: CASRGAVIYEQYF. Filled out from reference TRBV28 and TRBJ2-7, the complete variable domain reads DVKVTQSSRYLVKRTGEKVFLECVQDMDHENMFWYRQDPGLGLRLIYFSYDVKMKEKGDIPEGYSVSREKKERFSLILESASTNQTSMYLCASRGAVIYEQYFGPGTRLTVT.

The CDR3 reads CASSYSRNNEQFF. The DNA of the CDR3 is TGTGCCAGCAGTTACTCGAGGAACAATGAGCAGTTCTTC. The chain joins TRBV6-5 to TRBJ2-1; D is undetermined. The germline CDR1 and CDR2 sequences are MNHEY and SVGAGI. V was clipped by 0 bases and J by 5 bases, with 5 bases between them. The CDR3 runs to 13 residues.

The chain carries TRBV7-2 and TRBJ2-5, with D tentatively TRBD2 (6 bases). The CDR3 totals 14 residues. Germline loops: CDR1 SGHTA, CDR2 FQGNSA. V was pared by 2 bases and J by 5 bases, with 12 bases between. CDR3: CASSLWRGGETQYF. The CDR3 bases are TGTGCCAGCAGCTTATGGCGGGGAGGCGAGACCCAGTACTTC.

The rearrangement joins TRBV9 to TRBJ2-7; 9 positions match TRBD1. The germline V gene has CDR1 SGDLS and CDR2 YYNGEE. The CDR3 consists of 15 residues. The V and J ends lost 1 base and 2 bases, in that order; junction bases with no gene match: 4. The CDR3 protein is CASSVSDRGAYEQYF. The CDR3 DNA follows: TGTGCCAGCAGCGTAAGTGACAGGGGGGCCTACGAGCAGTACTTC.

The chain combines TRBV19 with TRBJ1-6; D is possibly TRBD1 (6 bases). The V end lost 6 bases, the J end lost 10 bases, and 16 bases lay between the germline ends. The V gene's germline CDR1 is LNHDA and CDR2 SQIVND (reference sequence). CDR3 length equals 14 residues. The CDR3 nucleotides read TGTGCCAGTAGAAAGACAGGTATCGGCTCACCCCTCCACTTT. Translated: CASRKTGIGSPLHF.

The J gene is TRBJ2-1, the V gene TRBV18; 8 bases match TRBD2. Trimming cost V 8 bases and J 5 bases; bases outside gene matches: 5. The CDR3 extends over 13 amino acids. Germline assignment: CDR1 KGHSH and CDR2 LQKENI. The CDR3 DNA reads as TGTGCCAGCAGGCTAGCGGGTAACAATGAGCAGTTCTTC. It codes for CASRLAGNNEQFF.

The chain recombines TRBV28 with TRBJ1-2; no clear D gene. CDR3 length equals 15 residues. Germline V gives CDR1 MDHEN, CDR2 SYDVKM. V was trimmed by 7 bases and J by 4 bases, leaving 19 bases between them. The chain's CDR3 is CASIYSQALGYGYTF. CDR3 nucleotide sequence: TGTGCCAGCATTTATTCCCAAGCCCTCGGCTATGGCTACACCTTC.

The chain recombines TRBV2 with TRBJ1-1; maybe TRBD1 (5 bases). The V and J ends lost 3 bases and 4 bases respectively, with 9 bases between them. Germline lookup yields CDR1 SNHLY and CDR2 FYNNEI. CDR3 size: 13 residues. The CDR3 DNA reads as TGTGCCAGCAGTGATATAGGGGTCACTGAAGCTTTCTTT. It codes for CASSDIGVTEAFF.